These T cell receptor beta chains were read from a single sample in a study of blood T cells in healthy people across ages. TCRdb reprocessed the 5' RACE reads with MiXCR, giving one entry per CDR3 protein. This sample has 750,000 to 950,000 distinct CDR3 sequences; less than 70% occur once, and the top ten carry roughly two fifths. Specimen: blood. Every receptor here comes from an elderly man in good health. CDR3s include the opening cysteine and the closing phenylalanine or tryptophan. A D gene is named only where the DNA matches it firmly. Clone size appears in some rows only: once, few, many, or a class for an expanded clone.

j_call v_call d_call clone_size cdr3_nt cdr3_aa
TRBJ2-3 TRBV28 . few TGTGCCAGCAGTTTAGGCCCCCGGGACAGCACAGATACGCAGTATTTT CASSLGPRDSTDTQYF
TRBJ2-7 TRBV6-2/TRBV6-3 . few TGTGCCAGCAGTTACAGGGTCTCCTACGAGCAGTACTTC CASSYRVSYEQYF
TRBJ2-7 TRBV20-1 . . TGCAGTGTTCTCCTCCCGGGAGAGTACGAGCAGTACTTC CSVLLPGEYEQYF
TRBJ2-7 TRBV20-1 . . TGCAGTGCTAGAGATTACAACGCTTTCTACGAGCAGTACTTC CSARDYNAFYEQYF
TRBJ1-1 TRBV6-2/TRBV6-3 . . TGTGCCAGCAGGACGGCGAGGAGGGTGAGGACTGAAGCTTTCTTT CASRTARRVRTEAFF
TRBJ1-1 TRBV20-1 TRBD1 . TGCAGTGCACCCCGACAGGGTGGGTACACTGAAGCTTTCTTT CSAPRQGGYTEAFF
TRBJ1-1 TRBV20-1 TRBD1 many TGCAGTGCTAAAACAGGGGCGACTGAAGCTTTCTTT CSAKTGATEAFF
TRBJ2-7 TRBV2 . . TGCGCCAGCAGGCCGGGACCGACCTACGAGCAGTACTTC CASRPGPTYEQYF
TRBJ1-2 TRBV20-1 TRBD1 once TGCAGCGGGGGTGCAAGGGACAGGGGGCCCTATGACTACACCTTC CSGGARDRGPYDYTF
TRBJ2-7 TRBV20-1 . . TGCAGTGCTAGAGAAAGGACGGGGAGCTCCTACGAGCAGTACTTC CSARERTGSSYEQYF
TRBJ2-7 TRBV27 . . TGTGCCAGCAGTTTGATCTGGCGGGCCCCCTACGAGCAGTACTTC CASSLIWRAPYEQYF
TRBJ1-2 TRBV29-1 . . TGCAGCATAGGACAGCTTGACAACTATGGCTACACCTTC CSIGQLDNYGYTF
TRBJ1-5 TRBV19 TRBD1 . TGTGCCAGTTCGAGGACAGGGGCTGGACAGCCCCAGCATTTT CASSRTGAGQPQHF
TRBJ1-2 TRBV12-3/TRBV12-4 . . TGTGCCAGCAGTTGGCGGAGGGGGGTCTATGGCTACACCTTC CASSWRRGVYGYTF
TRBJ2-3 TRBV11-3 . . TGTGCCAGCAGCTTAGATCTCACTGACACAGATACGCAGTATTTT CASSLDLTDTDTQYF
TRBJ1-2 TRBV28 . few TGTGCCAGCAGTTTAAAGGGGGTGGGCTACACCTTC CASSLKGVGYTF
TRBJ1-1 TRBV7-6 TRBD1 . TGTGCCAGCAGCGCAAATACAGGGGAGAACACTGAAGCTTTCTTT CASSANTGENTEAFF
TRBJ1-4 TRBV5-1 . . TGTGCCAGCAGCTTAGATGGGGCGACTAATGAAAAACTGTTTTTT CASSLDGATNEKLFF
TRBJ2-4 TRBV9 . few TGTGCCAGCAGCCTCGGAGGGACCCTCAAAAACATTCAGTACTTC CASSLGGTLKNIQYF
TRBJ2-1 TRBV29-1 TRBD1 . TGCAGCGTTGTTGGACAGGGTTACAATGAGCAGTTCTTC CSVVGQGYNEQFF
TRBJ2-4 TRBV27 . . TGTGCCAGCAGGCCCCCTTATTCAGGGGACATTCAGTACTTC CASRPPYSGDIQYF
TRBJ1-2 TRBV29-1 . . TGCAGCGTTGGGGGTGGCAGGGCGCACATCTATGGCTACACCTTC CSVGGGRAHIYGYTF
TRBJ1-2 TRBV29-1 . . TGCAGCGTTGGTGCCCGCACTGGGGGTGGCTACACCTTC CSVGARTGGGYTF
TRBJ2-5 TRBV5-1 TRBD1 few TGCGCCAGCAGCCCGACCCAGGGACAGCAGGAGACCCAGTACTTC CASSPTQGQQETQYF
TRBJ2-1 TRBV29-1 . . TGCAGCGTGGCCCCCTACAATGAGCAGTTCTTC CSVAPYNEQFF
TRBJ2-2 TRBV7-2 . few TGTGCCAGCAGACCCAATGGAGGGACCGGGGAGCTGTTTTTT CASRPNGGTGELFF
TRBJ2-3 TRBV18 . few TGTGCCAGCTCGGAAAGGCAGGGTCGCACAGATACGCAGTATTTT CASSERQGRTDTQYF
TRBJ2-5 TRBV28 . . TGTGCCAGCAGTCCCCGTGGGCAGGAAAGGGAGACCCAGTACTTC CASSPRGQERETQYF
TRBJ1-2 TRBV9 . . TGTGCCAGCAGCGTAGAAGGAGGGGCCGCTAACTATGGCTACACCTTC CASSVEGGAANYGYTF
TRBJ2-5 TRBV2 . . TGTGCCAGCAGTGAGACAGGCAACCAAGAGACCCAGTACTTC CASSETGNQETQYF
TRBJ1-6 TRBV12-3/TRBV12-4 . . TGTGCCAGCACTTTCGGACGGACTTATTCACCCCTCCACTTT CASTFGRTYSPLHF
TRBJ2-2 TRBV12-3/TRBV12-4 . once TGTGCCAGCAGTTTCCGCCCGGGCCCCAGGGGCGGGGAGCTGTTTTTT CASSFRPGPRGGELFF
TRBJ1-1 TRBV12-3/TRBV12-4 . . TGTGCCAGCAGCGGTCCACAGGGAACCCACACTGAAGCTTTCTTT CASSGPQGTHTEAFF
TRBJ1-1 TRBV29-1 . few TGCAGCCTCTACCGGACACTCGCCCCTGAAGCTTTCTTT CSLYRTLAPEAFF
TRBJ1-1 TRBV3-1 TRBD1 few TGTGCCAGCAGCCAAGGTGGAGGGGTGACAGGGTACACTGAAGCTTTCTTT CASSQGGGVTGYTEAFF
TRBJ2-1 TRBV20-1 TRBD1 . TGCAGTGCTGAAAAGACAGGGCCTTCCTACAATGAGCAGTTCTTC CSAEKTGPSYNEQFF
TRBJ2-7 TRBV6-1 . few TGTGCCAGCAGCGGAATGTGGGTAAATTCCCTCTACGAGCAGTACTTC CASSGMWVNSLYEQYF
TRBJ1-2 TRBV6-5 . few TGTGCCAGCAGTTACTCACGAGTCTATGGCTACACCTTC CASSYSRVYGYTF
TRBJ2-1 TRBV12-5 TRBD2 . TGTGCTAGTGGTTTGTCCCCGGGACTAATAAACAATGAGCAGTTCTTC CASGLSPGLINNEQFF
TRBJ2-2 TRBV19 TRBD2 . TGTGCCAGTGCGAGCGGGAGCCTGAACACCGGGGAGCTGTTTTTT CASASGSLNTGELFF
TRBJ1-4 TRBV6-1 TRBD1 once TGTGCCAGCAGTGGGACAGGGGGCATGACTAATGAAAAACTGTTTTTT CASSGTGGMTNEKLFF
TRBJ1-2 TRBV20-1 TRBD1 . TGCATTGCGGTGGCGCCGGGACAGGGGGAATTGAGCTATGGCTACACCTTC CIAVAPGQGELSYGYTF
TRBJ2-5 TRBV6-5 . few TGTGCCAGCAGTCCCGCGGGACTCGTTTTGACCCAGTACTTC CASSPAGLVLTQYF
TRBJ1-5 TRBV12-3/TRBV12-4 . . TGTGCCAGCAGTTTGACGGGCAAGAGTCAGCCCCAGCATTTT CASSLTGKSQPQHF
TRBJ2-1 TRBV4-2 . few TGTGCCAGCAGCCAAGAACGTGAGCAGTTCTTC CASSQEREQFF
TRBJ1-2 TRBV18 . . TGTGCCAGCTCGACGACAAGCATCTATGGCTACACCTTC CASSTTSIYGYTF
TRBJ1-5 TRBV3-1 . . TGTGCCAGCAGCCAAACCCTGGGGGTCTTGGAGCCCCAGCATTTT CASSQTLGVLEPQHF
TRBJ1-2 TRBV7-9 . . TGTGCCAGCAGCTCCGGGAGGTTGGGCGGCACCTTC CASSSGRLGGTF
TRBJ1-2 TRBV6-6 TRBD1 . TGTGCCAGCAGACCCCGGACAGGGCAGAGTGGTGGCTACACCTTC CASRPRTGQSGGYTF
TRBJ2-4 TRBV6-6 . few TGTGCCAGCAGTCTCCTTGAAGGGGCCAAAAACATTCAGTACTTC CASSLLEGAKNIQYF
TRBJ2-3 TRBV7-2 . . TGTGCCAGCAGCTTAGTACGACCACCGACAGATACGCAGTATTTT CASSLVRPPTDTQYF
TRBJ2-4 TRBV9 TRBD1 few TGTGCCAGCAGCGAGACGACAGGGAACCAGTACTTC CASSETTGNQYF
TRBJ1-5 TRBV20-1 . few TGCAGTGCGAACAGGGATACGGGGCAGCCCCAGCATTTT CSANRDTGQPQHF
TRBJ2-5 TRBV29-1 . few TGCAGCGCCATAGGCAGAGGAGAGACCCAGTACTTC CSAIGRGETQYF
TRBJ2-6 TRBV7-8 . once TGTGCCAGCAGACAGCACTCTGGGGCCAACGTCCTGACTTTC CASRQHSGANVLTF
TRBJ2-1 TRBV7-2 TRBD2 . TGTGCCAGCAGCTGGACTAGCGGGAGTAATGAGCAGTTCTTC CASSWTSGSNEQFF
TRBJ2-3 TRBV10-3 . . TGTGCCATCAGTGAGCCTGGAAGAGCGGAGGAGAGCACAGATACGCAGTATTTT CAISEPGRAEESTDTQYF
TRBJ2-5 TRBV27 . . TGTGCCAGCAGCCTGATCGGTAGGGAGACCCAGTACTTC CASSLIGRETQYF
TRBJ2-1 TRBV20-1 TRBD2 . TGCAGTGCAATCCATAGCGGGAGACTCGGGAATGAGCAGTTCTTC CSAIHSGRLGNEQFF